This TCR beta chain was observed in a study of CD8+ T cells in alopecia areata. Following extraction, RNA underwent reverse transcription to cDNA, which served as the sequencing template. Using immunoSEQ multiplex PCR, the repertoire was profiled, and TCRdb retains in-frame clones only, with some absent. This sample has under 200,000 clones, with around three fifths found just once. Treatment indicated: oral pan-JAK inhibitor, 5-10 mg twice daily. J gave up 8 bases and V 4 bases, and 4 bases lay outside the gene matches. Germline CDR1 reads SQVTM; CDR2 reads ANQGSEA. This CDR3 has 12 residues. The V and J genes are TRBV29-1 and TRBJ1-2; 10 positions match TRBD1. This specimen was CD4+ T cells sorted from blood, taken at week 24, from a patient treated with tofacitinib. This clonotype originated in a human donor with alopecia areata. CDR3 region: CSVGDRGWGYTF. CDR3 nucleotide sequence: TGCAGCGTTGGGGACAGGGGCTGGGGCTACACCTTC.